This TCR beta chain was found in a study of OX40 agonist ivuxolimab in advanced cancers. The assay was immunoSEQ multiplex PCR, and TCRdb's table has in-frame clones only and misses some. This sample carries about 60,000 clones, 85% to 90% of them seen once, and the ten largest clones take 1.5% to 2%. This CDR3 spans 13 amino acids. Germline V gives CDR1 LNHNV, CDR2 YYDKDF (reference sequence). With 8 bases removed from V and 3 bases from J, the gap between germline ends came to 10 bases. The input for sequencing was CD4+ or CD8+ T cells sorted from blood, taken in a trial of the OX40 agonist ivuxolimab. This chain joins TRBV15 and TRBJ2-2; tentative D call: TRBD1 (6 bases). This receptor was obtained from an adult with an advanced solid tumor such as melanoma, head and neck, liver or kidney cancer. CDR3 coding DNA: TGTGCCACCGGAACAGGGCACACCGGGGAGCTGTTTTTT. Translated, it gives CATGTGHTGELFF.